What follows are 2 T cell receptor beta chains derived from one specimen sequenced in a study of cytomegalovirus exposure and HLA in healthy donors. Clones were read by immunoSEQ multiplex PCR, and TCRdb kept only the in-frame ones, dropping some. The table includes fewer than 200,000 clones, roughly 85% detected once. Sequenced material: PBMCs. The origin of the receptors is a man between 18 and 29 years old in good health and CMV-seropositive.

The chain joins TRBV30 to TRBJ2-4, with D possibly being TRBD2 (7 bases). CDR3 length equals 13 residues. V lost 2 bases, J lost 8 bases, and 13 bases lay in between. Germline V CDR1 and CDR2: GTSNPN, SVGIG (reference sequence). CDR3 loop: CAWSRGAGDIQYF. CDR3 in DNA: TGTGCCTGGAGTCGGGGGGCTGGGGACATTCAGTACTTC.

The rearrangement uses TRBV21-1 and TRBJ2-5; no check of the table's D call, TRBD1, against the DNA was made. TRBV21-1 is shown as a pseudogene. This CDR3 has 17 residues. The CDR3 is CASSKGRRDRVQETQYF. DNA for the CDR3: TGTGCCAGCAGCAAAGGGAGGCGGGACAGGGTACAAGAGACCCAGTACTTC.